Given below is one T cell receptor (beta chain) in context. Its antigen is undetermined. The length of the CDR3 is 16 residues. V lost 5 bases and J lost 3, with 18 bases in between. Per the germline V gene, CDR1 is MNHEY and CDR2 is SMNVEV (reference sequence). As processed by the authors: Because ImmunoSEQ provided only junction sequences with no quality scores, the filtering differed. Method: immunoSEQ multiplex PCR; TCRdb's copy keeps in-frame clones and lacks some. V and J calls plus clone size are reproduced from that table; the DNA served to infer D and trimming. The sample holds roughly 700,000 clones; roughly 91% are singletons and the top ten take roughly 36%. CD45RO+ cells plus CCR7-negative CD45RA+ TemRA cells formed CD8 memory. This sample is part of a study of shared clonotypes between healthy human individuals. Study summary: A donor's plate count was three for CD4 naive and three for CD4 memory; CD8 naive had two and CD8 memory one. Findings of the study overall: Researchers sampled only blood; tissue repertoires likely differ.

Material for sequencing was memory CD8+ T cells from PBMCs. Documented subset: CD45RO+ cells pooled with CCR7-negative TemRA cells. This sequence was found in a man aged 18 to 35 in good health. Some clones in this sample may be carry-over from other donors' samples. The rearrangement links TRBV27 to TRBJ2-3, with D maybe TRBD2 (6 bases). This CDR3 reads CASSPHLEGRTDTQYF. The CDR3 nucleotides are TGTGCCAGCAGTCCTCATTTAGAGGGGAGGACAGATACGCAGTATTTT.